Each of the 20 T cell receptor beta chains below was sequenced from the same sample in a study of tumor-infiltrating lymphocytes in primary liver carcinoma. TCR beta cDNA was made from around 520 ng total RNA with a constant-region primer. Nested multiplex PCR, run for three rounds with slightly modified ARM-PCR, yielded TCR beta libraries. Primers for the first two PCR rounds were TRBV1-TRBV30 forward primers and a C-beta reverse primer (roughly 10 cycles per round). One entry per CDR3 protein, called by TCRdb with MiXCR from the multiplex PCR reads. Altogether more than 70,000 distinct CDR3 sequences are present, roughly 69% being singletons, with the ten largest covering more than 25%. The roughly 17-32 mg bulk tissue piece was not sorted before simultaneous RNA and DNA extraction. Sequenced sample: tumor-adjacent normal liver tissue. Receptors were obtained from a man between 40 and 49 years old with primary liver carcinoma and hepatitis B virus infection.

Turning to this clonotype: No conserved phenylalanine or tryptophan ends this CDR3, so it is likely a read error. The chain joins TRBV6-6 to TRBJ2-7, with D perhaps matching TRBD2 (5 bases). The CDR3 has 15 amino acids. Looked up from germline, CDR1 is MNHNY and CDR2 is SVGAGI (reference sequence). CDR3 sequence (DNA): TGTGCCAGCAGTCGCGACACCTACGGGAACTACAAGCAGTACCTC. Protein sequence: CASSRDTYGNYKQYL.

In its sample, this clonotype was seen a few times. Germline is not matched at one junction end, which may reflect a read error. The CDR3 sequence: CASSYSGGNSEQYF. As DNA, the CDR3 is TGTGCCAGCAGCTACTCTGGCGGGAATAGCGAGCAGTACTTC. The genes are TRBV6-5 and TRBJ2-7, with D possibly TRBD2 on 6 matching bases. The CDR3 consists of 14 residues. Germline V lookup: CDR1 MNHEY, CDR2 SVGAGI.

Note on this clonotype: No conserved phenylalanine or tryptophan is present at the end of the CDR3, so a read error is the likely explanation. The rearrangement uses TRBV6-4 and TRBJ2-1; D may be TRBD2 (5 bases). The V gene's germline CDR1 is MRHNA and CDR2 SNTAGT. The CDR3 consists of 14 residues. CDR3 protein: CDSSERGSEDEQFL. The CDR3 DNA is TGTGACAGCAGTGAACGTGGGAGTGAAGATGAGCAGTTCCTC.

Note on this clonotype: A much more abundant neighbour one base away suggests this may be a read error. The chain carries TRBV29-1 and TRBJ2-7, with 10 bases lining up with TRBD2. Per germline, CDR1 SQVTM and CDR2 ANQGSEA. The CDR3 sequence is 14 residues long. The CDR3 sequence is CSAQGLAGDYDQYF. The CDR3 bases are TGCAGCGCCCAGGGGCTAGCGGGAGATTACGATCAGTACTTC.

Points on this clonotype: The CDR3 does not end in the conserved phenylalanine or tryptophan, so this is likely a read error. The gene calls are TRBV4-1 and TRBJ1-1, with 7 bases fitting TRBD1. CDR1 and CDR2 (germline): MGHRA, YSYEKL. The CDR3 is 16 amino acids. Here the CDR3 reads CASNRETGLMNTEAFL. The CDR3 DNA sequence: TGCGCCAGCAATCGGGAGACAGGGTTAATGAACACCGAAGCTTTCTTA.

The V call is TRBV10-3, the J call TRBJ2-3; D gene unclear. Trimming took 0 bases from V and 5 from J, leaving 18 bases between them. Germline V gene data show CDR1 as ENHRY and CDR2 as SYGVKD. The CDR3 runs 17 residues. CDR3 sequence: CAISESESNPLVDTQYF. The CDR3 DNA reads TGTGCCATCAGTGAGTCCGAGAGTAACCCTCTGGTAGATACGCAGTATTTT.

This chain joins TRBV10-1 and TRBJ2-7; unclear D gene. Deletions cut 3 bases from V and 6 bases from J, with 15 bases between. The CDR3 covers 14 residues. The germline CDR1 and CDR2 sequences are WNHNN and SYGVQD (reference sequence). The CDR3 nucleotides read TGCGCCAGCAGTGAACCGGCAGGACCATTCGAGCAGTACTTC. It encodes CASSEPAGPFEQYF.

On this clonotype: One junction end does not reproduce the germline sequence, and a read error may be involved. The chain links TRBV28 to TRBJ2-1; 7 nucleotides line up with TRBD2. CDR3 length equals 14 residues. Germline CDR1 MDHEN, CDR2 SYDVKM. Here the CDR3 reads CTSNLLAGNYEQFF. CDR3 nucleotide sequence: TGTACCAGCAATTTGTTAGCGGGTAACTATGAGCAGTTCTTC.

This clonotype showed up many times. This sequence may be a read error, since a much larger clone differs from it by one base. The chain is built from TRBV7-9 and TRBJ2-1; D might be TRBD1 (5 bases). V shed 6 bases and J shed 9 bases, with 21 bases lying between them. Germline V gene lookup returns CDR1 SEHNR and CDR2 FQNEAQ (reference sequence). The CDR3 loop spans 15 amino acids. In DNA, the CDR3 is TGTGCCAGCAGTGACAGTTTATCCGAAAACATTGAGCAGTTCTTC. Its translation is CASSDSLSENIEQFF.

This clonotype was seen repeatedly, ten times or more. V gene TRBV5-1 combines with J gene TRBJ2-1; 9 bases map to TRBD2. The CDR3 has 13 residues. Germline assignment: CDR1 SGHRS and CDR2 YFSETQ. The trim removed 5 bases at V and 6 bases at J, leaving 3 bases unmatched. CDR3 sequence reads: CASRQTSGNEQFF. For the CDR3, the DNA is TGCGCCAGCAGGCAGACTAGCGGCAATGAGCAGTTCTTC.

Points on this clonotype: Germline and junction disagree at one end, which may indicate a read error. The chain combines TRBV6-1 with TRBJ1-2; possibly TRBD1 for D (6 bases). The V gene's germline CDR1 is MNHNS and CDR2 SASEGT. The CDR3 extends over 14 amino acids. The CDR3 is CANSVQIGGYGYTF. The CDR3 bases are TGTGCCAACAGTGTTCAGATAGGGGGCTATGGCTACACCTTC.

This clonotype showed up many times. The chain has TRBV4-1 and TRBJ2-1; 11 bases line up with TRBD2. V dropped 2 bases and J dropped 3; count of bases not matched to a gene: 6. This CDR3 region has 17 residues. The germline CDR1 and CDR2 sequences are MGHRA and YSYEKL. CDR3 in DNA: TGCGCCAGCAGCCAAAGCGACACTAGCGGGAGCTACAATGAGCAGTTCTTC. This translates into CASSQSDTSGSYNEQFF.

In this sample, this clonotype turned up many times. The CDR3: CASSQSPGGSYGYTF. In DNA, the CDR3 is TGCGCCAGCAGCCAGAGTCCCGGGGGATCCTATGGCTACACCTTC. The chain carries TRBV4-3 and TRBJ1-2; weak D call: TRBD1 (5 bases). Germline V gene sequence: CDR1 LGHNA, CDR2 YSLEER. This CDR3 is built from 15 residues. V lost 3 bases and J lost 4, with 15 bases in between.

As for this clonotype: A junction end diverges from the germline sequence, so it may reflect a read error. The chain has TRBV5-1 and TRBJ2-2; the D gene is possibly TRBD2 (5 bases). Germline lookup yields CDR1 SGHRS and CDR2 YFSETQ. The length of the CDR3 is 14 residues. The CDR3 here is CASKGSLRPGELFF. In DNA form, the CDR3 reads TGCGCTAGCAAAGGTTCGCTAAGGCCCGGGGAGTTGTTTTTT.

The sample holds many counts of this clonotype. This chain uses TRBV11-2 with TRBJ2-2; a weak D match, TRBD2 (5 bases). Trimming took off 1 base at V and 4 bases at J, with 10 bases between the two ends. Germline assignment: CDR1 SGHAT and CDR2 FQNNGV. This CDR3 is built from 15 residues. CDR3 coding DNA: TGTGCCAGCAGCTTAGTCGGACGGGGCACCGGGGAGCTGTTTTTT. This encodes CASSLVGRGTGELFF. Combining the CDR3 with reference TRBV11-2 and TRBJ2-2 gives the whole variable domain EAGVAQSPRYKIIEKRQSVAFWCNPISGHATLYWYQQILGQGPKLLIQFQNNGVVDDSQLPKDRFSAERLKGVDSTLKIQPAKLEDSAVYLCASSLVGRGTGELFFGEGSRLTVL.

This clonotype was seen repeatedly, ten times or more. The chain couples TRBV10-3 to TRBJ1-2; possible D gene TRBD1, 6 bases. Between the trimmed V and J ends, which lost 5 bases and 0 bases, there was a span of 16 bases. CDR1 is ENHRY and CDR2 is SYGVKD in the germline V gene. The CDR3 spans 16 residues. This CDR3 reads CAISRDIVEANYGYTF. Written as DNA, the CDR3 is TGTGCCATCAGTAGGGACATAGTCGAAGCTAACTATGGCTACACCTTC.

The sample holds many counts of this clonotype. DNA for the CDR3: TGTGCCAGCAGTGACCACAATTATGGCTACACCTTC. Translating it yields CASSDHNYGYTF. This rearrangement joins TRBV25-1 to TRBJ1-2; D remains unclear. Trimming stripped 3 bases from V and 5 bases from J, with 7 bases between. Per the germline V gene, CDR1 is MGHDK and CDR2 is SYGVNS. This CDR3 region has 12 residues.

The CDR3 DNA reads as TGTGCCAGCAATCCCAAACGACAGGCCCCTGGGCCTGAAGCTTTCTTT. Translating gives CASNPKRQAPGPEAFF. J is TRBJ1-1 and V is TRBV6-5, with a possible D match to TRBD1 (6 bases). Germline V gene data show CDR1 as MNHEY and CDR2 as SVGAGI. CDR3 length equals 16 residues. V lost 7 bases and J lost 6, with 24 bases in between.

To note about this clonotype: The junction departs from the called germline gene at one end, perhaps through a read error. V usage is TRBV29-1 and J usage is TRBJ2-7; no definite D call. Germline values: CDR1 SQVTM, CDR2 ANQGSEA. The CDR3 consists of 11 residues. The DNA of the CDR3 is TGCAACGTTGCAGCGTCCTACGAGCAGTGCTTC. Protein: CNVAASYEQCF.

The chain has TRBV6-1 and TRBJ2-7, with 14 nucleotides matching TRBD2. The CDR3 runs to 16 residues. V was clipped by 9 bases and J by 3 bases; unmatched bases: 10. Germline V gene sequence: CDR1 MNHNS, CDR2 SASEGT. This CDR3 reads CASISTGTSGSYEQYF. The DNA of the CDR3 is TGTGCCAGTATCTCTACGGGGACTAGCGGGAGCTACGAGCAGTACTTC.